These T cell receptor beta chains were read from a single sample in a study of cytomegalovirus exposure and HLA in healthy donors. Clones were read by immunoSEQ multiplex PCR, and TCRdb kept only the in-frame ones, dropping some. Of roughly 170,000 clones listed, around 79% are singletons. The sample was PBMCs. The receptor source for this set is a female donor in good health and CMV-seronegative. CDR3s include the opening cysteine and the closing phenylalanine or tryptophan. A D gene is named only where the DNA matches it firmly. Clone size is not always given. Where it is, it says once, few, many or a class for expanded clones.

clone_size: -
d_call: -
j_call: TRBJ1-5
v_call: TRBV2
cdr3_aa: CASSDFSGNQPQHF
cdr3_nt: TGTGCCAGCAGTGATTTTTCGGGCAATCAGCCCCAGCATTTT

clone_size: -
d_call: TRBD2
j_call: TRBJ2-1
v_call: TRBV18
cdr3_aa: CASSPQAGGPRASYNEQFF
cdr3_nt: TGTGCCAGCTCACCCCAAGCGGGGGGACCTCGGGCCTCCTACAATGAGCAGTTCTTC

clone_size: few
d_call: TRBD2
j_call: TRBJ2-5
v_call: TRBV7-2
cdr3_aa: CASSLAGLGGTQYF
cdr3_nt: TGTGCCAGCAGCTTAGCGGGACTAGGGGGGACCCAGTACTTC

clone_size: -
d_call: TRBD1
j_call: TRBJ1-2
v_call: TRBV7-2
cdr3_aa: CASSSIRTGDGYTF
cdr3_nt: TGTGCCAGCAGCTCAATTCGGACAGGGGATGGCTACACCTTC

clone_size: -
d_call: TRBD2
j_call: TRBJ2-1
v_call: TRBV7-9
cdr3_aa: CASSLALAGGYNEQFF
cdr3_nt: TGTGCCAGCAGCTTAGCGCTAGCGGGGGGATACAATGAGCAGTTCTTC

clone_size: -
d_call: TRBD1
j_call: TRBJ2-7
v_call: TRBV6-1
cdr3_aa: CASSDLGTGLYEQYF
cdr3_nt: TGTGCCAGCAGTGACTTGGGGACAGGACTCTACGAGCAGTACTTC

clone_size: -
d_call: TRBD1
j_call: TRBJ1-1
v_call: TRBV6-5
cdr3_aa: CASSTGTGANTEAFF
cdr3_nt: TGTGCCAGCAGTACCGGGACAGGGGCGAACACTGAAGCTTTCTTT

clone_size: -
d_call: TRBD2
j_call: TRBJ2-7
v_call: TRBV4-3
cdr3_aa: CASSQETLTSGSREQYF
cdr3_nt: TGCGCCAGCAGCCAAGAAACCCTGACTAGCGGGAGCCGCGAGCAGTACTTC

clone_size: -
d_call: -
j_call: TRBJ2-1
v_call: TRBV28
cdr3_aa: CASSFNPTNNEQFF
cdr3_nt: TGTGCCAGCAGTTTCAACCCTACCAACAATGAGCAGTTCTTC

clone_size: -
d_call: TRBD1
j_call: TRBJ1-2
v_call: TRBV5-4
cdr3_aa: CASSIDRESYGYTF
cdr3_nt: TGTGCCAGCAGCATAGACAGGGAATCTTATGGCTACACCTTC

clone_size: -
d_call: TRBD1
j_call: TRBJ1-5
v_call: TRBV19
cdr3_aa: CASSAEDRGLIRPQHF
cdr3_nt: TGTGCCAGTAGTGCGGAGGACAGGGGACTGATACGGCCCCAGCATTTT

clone_size: -
d_call: TRBD1
j_call: TRBJ1-2
v_call: TRBV4-3
cdr3_aa: CASSLSATGSNYGYTF
cdr3_nt: TGCGCCAGCAGCCTTTCGGCGACAGGGTCCAACTATGGCTACACCTTC

clone_size: -
d_call: -
j_call: TRBJ1-2
v_call: TRBV7-6
cdr3_aa: CASSYGSAYGYTF
cdr3_nt: TGTGCCAGCAGCTACGGAAGCGCCTATGGCTACACCTTC

clone_size: -
d_call: -
j_call: TRBJ1-1
v_call: TRBV7-9
cdr3_aa: CASSLLALNTEAFF
cdr3_nt: TGTGCCAGCAGCTTACTGGCACTGAACACTGAAGCTTTCTTT

clone_size: few
d_call: TRBD1
j_call: TRBJ1-2
v_call: TRBV9
cdr3_aa: CASSLGQGVDGYTF
cdr3_nt: TGTGCCAGCAGCCTGGGGCAGGGGGTAGATGGCTACACCTTC

clone_size: -
d_call: TRBD2
j_call: TRBJ2-2
v_call: TRBV6-6
cdr3_aa: CASKVAGVFNTGELFF
cdr3_nt: TGTGCCAGCAAGGTAGCGGGAGTTTTCAACACCGGGGAGCTGTTTTTT

clone_size: -
d_call: -
j_call: TRBJ1-1
v_call: TRBV21-1
cdr3_aa: CASSKPTGVTEAFF
cdr3_nt: TGTGCCAGCAGCAAACCTACAGGGGTCACTGAAGCTTTCTTT

clone_size: few
d_call: TRBD1
j_call: TRBJ2-7
v_call: TRBV4-2
cdr3_aa: CASSQAGTGGGYEQYF
cdr3_nt: TGTGCCAGCAGCCAAGCGGGGACAGGGGGAGGCTACGAGCAGTACTTC

clone_size: -
d_call: -
j_call: TRBJ1-3
v_call: TRBV7-2
cdr3_aa: CASSYTQVSGNTIYF
cdr3_nt: TGTGCCAGCAGCTACACACAGGTCTCTGGAAACACCATATATTTT

clone_size: once
d_call: -
j_call: TRBJ1-1
v_call: TRBV6-6
cdr3_aa: CASSYSVGATEAFF
cdr3_nt: TGTGCCAGCAGTTACTCGGTGGGGGCGACTGAAGCTTTCTTT

clone_size: -
d_call: TRBD1
j_call: TRBJ2-7
v_call: TRBV27
cdr3_aa: CASSFVDRGREQYF
cdr3_nt: TGTGCCAGCAGTTTTGTTGACAGGGGTCGCGAGCAGTACTTC

clone_size: once
d_call: -
j_call: TRBJ2-1
v_call: TRBV6-1
cdr3_aa: CASSPRGTYNEQFF
cdr3_nt: TGTGCCAGCAGCCCCAGGGGGACTTACAATGAGCAGTTCTTC

clone_size: -
d_call: TRBD1
j_call: TRBJ2-4
v_call: TRBV4-3
cdr3_aa: CASSPFRDRGFDIQYF
cdr3_nt: TGCGCCAGCAGCCCCTTTCGGGACAGGGGTTTCGACATTCAGTACTTC

clone_size: -
d_call: -
j_call: TRBJ2-5
v_call: TRBV28
cdr3_aa: CASSNRDRGYQETQYF
cdr3_nt: TGTGCCAGCAGCAACCGGGATCGGGGGTACCAAGAGACCCAGTACTTC

clone_size: -
d_call: -
j_call: TRBJ2-2
v_call: TRBV20-1
cdr3_aa: CSVAEFGELFF
cdr3_nt: TGCAGTGTAGCGGAATTCGGGGAGCTGTTTTTT

clone_size: -
d_call: TRBD2
j_call: TRBJ2-5
v_call: TRBV27
cdr3_aa: CASSSGLAGPYF
cdr3_nt: TGTGCCAGCAGTTCGGGACTAGCGGGACCGTACTTC

clone_size: -
d_call: -
j_call: TRBJ2-2
v_call: TRBV9
cdr3_aa: CASRRNTGELFF
cdr3_nt: TGTGCCAGCCGTCGGAACACCGGGGAGCTGTTTTTT

clone_size: -
d_call: TRBD2
j_call: TRBJ2-1
v_call: TRBV4-2
cdr3_aa: CASSRGRSSGGDNEQFF
cdr3_nt: TGTGCCAGCAGCCGAGGTCGAAGCTCGGGGGGGGACAATGAGCAGTTCTTC

clone_size: once
d_call: -
j_call: TRBJ2-7
v_call: TRBV2
cdr3_aa: CASQSEGVLLEQYF
cdr3_nt: TGTGCCAGCCAGAGTGAGGGAGTCCTCCTCGAGCAGTACTTC

clone_size: -
d_call: -
j_call: TRBJ2-7
v_call: TRBV18
cdr3_aa: CASSPPGVRGFYEQYF
cdr3_nt: TGTGCCAGCTCACCACCCGGTGTCAGGGGATTCTACGAGCAGTACTTC

clone_size: -
d_call: TRBD2
j_call: TRBJ2-1
v_call: TRBV19
cdr3_aa: CASSLADNEQFF
cdr3_nt: TGTGCCAGTAGTCTAGCGGACAATGAGCAGTTCTTC

clone_size: -
d_call: TRBD1
j_call: TRBJ2-6
v_call: TRBV11-2
cdr3_aa: CASSQGGTGHSGANGLTF
cdr3_nt: TGTGCCAGCAGCCAGGGGGGGACAGGGCACTCTGGGGCCAACGGCCTGACTTTC

clone_size: few
d_call: -
j_call: TRBJ1-5
v_call: TRBV7-9
cdr3_aa: CASSLTNSNQPQHF
cdr3_nt: TGTGCCAGCAGCCTGACAAATAGCAATCAGCCCCAGCATTTT